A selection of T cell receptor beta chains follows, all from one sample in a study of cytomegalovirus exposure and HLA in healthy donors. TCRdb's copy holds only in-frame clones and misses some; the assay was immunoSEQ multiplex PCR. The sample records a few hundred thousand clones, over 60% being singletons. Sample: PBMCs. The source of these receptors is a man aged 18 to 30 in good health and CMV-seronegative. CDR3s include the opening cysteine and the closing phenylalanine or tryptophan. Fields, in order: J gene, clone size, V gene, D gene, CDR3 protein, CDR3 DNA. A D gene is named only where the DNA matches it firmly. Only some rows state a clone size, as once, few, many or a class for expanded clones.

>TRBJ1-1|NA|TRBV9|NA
CASSPRSGNTEAFF
TGTGCCAGCAGCCCCCGGAGCGGTAACACTGAAGCTTTCTTT
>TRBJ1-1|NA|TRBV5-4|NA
CASSYQGGMNYGAFF
TGTGCCAGCAGCTACCAGGGAGGGATGAACTACGGGGCTTTCTTT
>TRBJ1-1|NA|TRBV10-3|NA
CAISGQGGEAFF
TGTGCCATCAGTGGGCAGGGAGGTGAAGCTTTCTTT
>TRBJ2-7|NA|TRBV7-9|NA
CASSLQGTADEQYF
TGTGCCAGCAGTCTCCAGGGGACCGCTGACGAGCAGTACTTC
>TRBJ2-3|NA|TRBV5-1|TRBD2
CASSPSSGSYTDTQYF
TGCGCCAGCAGCCCTAGTAGCGGGTCCTACACAGATACGCAGTATTTT
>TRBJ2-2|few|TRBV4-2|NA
CASSQGLTTATNTGELFF
TGTGCCAGCAGCCAGGGTCTTACGACAGCAACGAACACCGGGGAGCTGTTTTTT
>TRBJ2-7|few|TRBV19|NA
CASSIGYEQYF
TGTGCCAGTAGTATCGGGTACGAGCAGTACTTC
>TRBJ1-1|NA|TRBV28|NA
CASSLDSNTEAFF
TGTGCCAGCAGTTTAGACAGTAACACTGAAGCTTTCTTT
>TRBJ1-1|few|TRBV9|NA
CASSVDQGMNTEAFF
TGTGCCAGCAGCGTAGATCAGGGAATGAACACTGAAGCTTTCTTT
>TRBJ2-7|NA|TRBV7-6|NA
CASSARQVSYEQYF
TGTGCCAGCAGCGCCAGACAGGTATCCTACGAGCAGTACTTC
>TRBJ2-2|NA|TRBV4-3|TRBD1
CASSGTVNTGELFF
TGCGCCAGCAGTGGGACAGTGAACACCGGGGAGCTGTTTTTT
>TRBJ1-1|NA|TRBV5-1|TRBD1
CASSLMAGGFNTEAFF
TGCGCCAGCAGCTTGATGGCAGGGGGCTTCAACACTGAAGCTTTCTTT
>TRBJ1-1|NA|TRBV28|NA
CASSRQSEAFF
TGTGCCAGCAGCAGACAGAGTGAAGCTTTCTTT
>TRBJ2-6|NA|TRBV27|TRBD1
CASSLGTGRASGANVLTF
TGTGCCAGCAGTCTCGGGACAGGTAGGGCCTCCGGGGCCAACGTCCTGACTTTC
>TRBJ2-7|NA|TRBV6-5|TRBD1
CASIRAGTGPYEQYF
TGTGCCAGCATTCGTGCCGGGACAGGTCCCTACGAGCAGTACTTC
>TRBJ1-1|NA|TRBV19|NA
CASSIDLEAWGLKDEAFF
TGTGCCAGTAGTATAGATCTCGAGGCGTGGGGACTCAAGGATGAAGCTTTCTTT
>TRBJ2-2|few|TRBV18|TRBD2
CASSPPGSGYTGELFF
TGTGCCAGCTCACCACCGGGTAGCGGGTACACCGGGGAGCTGTTTTTT
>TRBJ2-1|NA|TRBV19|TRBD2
CASSPWTSATLSSYNEQFF
TGTGCCAGTAGTCCCTGGACTAGCGCTACATTGAGCTCCTACAATGAGCAGTTCTTC
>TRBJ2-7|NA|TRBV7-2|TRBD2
CASSGGTSGGFYEQYF
TGTGCCAGCAGCGGCGGGACTAGCGGGGGCTTCTACGAGCAGTACTTC
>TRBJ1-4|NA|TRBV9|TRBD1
CASSVGQGNEKLFF
TGTGCCAGCAGCGTTGGACAGGGGAATGAAAAACTGTTTTTT
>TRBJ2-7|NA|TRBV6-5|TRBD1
CASSPWDRGPYEQYF
TGTGCCAGCAGTCCCTGGGACAGGGGGCCTTACGAGCAGTACTTC
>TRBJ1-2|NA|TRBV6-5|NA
CASSPYPTAYGYTF
TGTGCCAGCAGTCCCTACCCGACAGCGTATGGCTACACCTTC
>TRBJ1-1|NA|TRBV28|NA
CASSLSRVDTQAFF
TGTGCCAGCAGTTTATCTAGAGTGGACACCCAAGCTTTCTTT
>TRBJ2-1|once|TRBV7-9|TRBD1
CSSSFPKDRGGNNEQFF
TGTTCCAGCAGCTTCCCTAAAGACAGGGGGGGGAACAATGAGCAGTTCTTC
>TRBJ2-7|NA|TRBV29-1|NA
CSVEVQTTGFEYEQYF
TGCAGCGTTGAAGTTCAAACTACAGGGTTTGAGTACGAGCAGTACTTC
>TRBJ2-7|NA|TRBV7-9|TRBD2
CASSWTSGDIYEQYF
TGTGCCAGCAGCTGGACTAGCGGGGACATCTACGAGCAGTACTTC
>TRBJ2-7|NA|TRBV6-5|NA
CASSYQSSFSHEQYF
TGTGCCAGCAGTTACCAAAGCTCCTTTAGCCACGAGCAGTACTTC
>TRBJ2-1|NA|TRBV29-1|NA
CSPQAGAGNEQFF
TGCAGCCCCCAGGCGGGGGCTGGCAATGAGCAGTTCTTC
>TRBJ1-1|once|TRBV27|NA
CASRSNPLRASSVEDTEAFF
TGTGCCAGCAGGTCTAACCCGTTGCGGGCTTCTAGTGTCGAGGACACTGAAGCTTTCTTT
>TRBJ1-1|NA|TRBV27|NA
CASSFSGVYTEAFF
TGTGCCAGCAGTTTTTCGGGGGTGTACACTGAAGCTTTCTTT
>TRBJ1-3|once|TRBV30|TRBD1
CACQDRVLSGNTIYF
TGTGCCTGCCAAGACAGGGTTCTATCTGGAAACACCATATATTTT
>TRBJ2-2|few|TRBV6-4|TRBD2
CASSELAGVGSGELFF
TGTGCCAGCAGTGAACTAGCGGGAGTGGGGTCCGGGGAGCTGTTTTTT
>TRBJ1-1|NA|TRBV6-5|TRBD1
CASSLPDRGEAFF
TGTGCCAGCAGTTTACCGGACAGGGGTGAAGCTTTCTTT
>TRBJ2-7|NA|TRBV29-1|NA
CSVELEGYEQYF
TGCAGCGTTGAGTTGGAGGGCTACGAGCAGTACTTC
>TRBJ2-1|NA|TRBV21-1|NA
CASSKATGEWFNEQFF
TGTGCCAGCAGCAAAGCGACGGGAGAATGGTTCAATGAGCAGTTCTTC
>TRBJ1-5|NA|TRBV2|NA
CASRRTQISAEEHF
TGTGCCAGCAGGAGGACACAGATATCAGCCGAGGAGCATTTT
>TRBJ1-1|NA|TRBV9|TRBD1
CASSVGTGSEAFF
TGTGCCAGCAGCGTAGGGACAGGATCTGAAGCTTTCTTT
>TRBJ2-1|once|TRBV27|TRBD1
CASSPGQGWSEQFF
TGTGCCAGCAGTCCGGGACAGGGGTGGTCTGAGCAGTTCTTC
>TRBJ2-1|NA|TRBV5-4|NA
CASSLVAGSNEQFF
TGTGCCAGCAGCTTGGTTGCAGGGTCCAATGAGCAGTTCTTC
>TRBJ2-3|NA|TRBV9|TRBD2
CASSVPLRGGSTDTQYF
TGTGCCAGCAGCGTACCCCTCCGCGGGGGTAGCACAGATACGCAGTATTTT
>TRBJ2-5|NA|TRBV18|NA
CASSPRVETQYF
TGTGCCAGCTCACCGCGGGTAGAGACCCAGTACTTC
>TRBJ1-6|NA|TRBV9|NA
CASSSGEGYYNSPLHF
TGTGCCAGCAGCTCAGGTGAGGGATACTATAATTCACCCCTCCACTTT
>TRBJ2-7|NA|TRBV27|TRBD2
CASSTRSLAGGPLEQYF
TGTGCCAGCAGTACCCGATCTCTAGCGGGAGGGCCCCTCGAGCAGTACTTC
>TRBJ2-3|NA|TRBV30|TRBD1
CAWSVRILGQGPDTQYF
TGTGCCTGGAGTGTACGAATCCTCGGACAGGGGCCAGATACGCAGTATTTT
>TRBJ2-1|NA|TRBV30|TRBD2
CAWGGLAGINEQFF
TGTGCCTGGGGGGGACTAGCGGGAATCAATGAGCAGTTCTTC
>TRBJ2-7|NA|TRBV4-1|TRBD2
CASSPVQREGSYEQYF
TGCGCCAGCAGCCCGGTACAGAGGGAGGGATCCTACGAGCAGTACTTC
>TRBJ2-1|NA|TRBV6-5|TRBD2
CASSYAGLASNEQFF
TGTGCCAGCAGTTACGCCGGACTAGCGAGCAATGAGCAGTTCTTC
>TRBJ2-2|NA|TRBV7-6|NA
CASSSMNTGELFF
TGTGCCAGCAGCTCCATGAACACCGGGGAGCTGTTTTTT
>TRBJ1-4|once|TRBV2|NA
CASTERSSNEKLFF
TGTGCCAGCACCGAGAGGAGCTCTAATGAAAAACTGTTTTTT
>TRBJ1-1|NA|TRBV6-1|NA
CASSEVQENTEAFF
TGTGCCAGCAGTGAAGTACAGGAGAACACTGAAGCTTTCTTT